This TCR beta chain was retrieved from a study of cytomegalovirus exposure and HLA in healthy donors. Healthy bone marrow donors made up the cohort. At collection, donors were nominally healthy, but unrecorded immune exposures were probable. Study-wide points: In a later analysis, most CMV-associated TCR beta chains appeared HLA-restricted. TCR beta sequences reportedly predicted most subjects' HLA-A and HLA-B alleles accurately.

Points on this clone: Its antigen remains unknown.

The primer mix had 60 Vbeta and 13 Jbeta primers. The table came from immunoSEQ multiplex PCR; TCRdb's copy has only in-frame clones and leaves some out. The sample shows 130,000 or so clones, around 77% of them seen only once. Looked up from germline, CDR1 is MNHEY and CDR2 is SMNVEV (reference sequence). The J segment lost 7 bases and the V segment lost 5 bases, leaving 8 bases of the junction unmatched. CDR3 length: 15 amino acids. This TCR derives from a woman aged 60-75 years in good health and CMV-seronegative. V and J are TRBV27 and TRBJ1-4; 9 bases map to TRBD1. The specimen was PBMCs. The chain's CDR3 is CASSNRGLGGEKLFF. In DNA, the CDR3 is TGTGCCAGCAGTAACAGGGGGCTAGGGGGTGAAAAACTGTTTTTT. The complete variable domain, with remaining parts taken from reference TRBV27 and TRBJ1-4, reads EAQVTQNPRYLITVTGKKLTVTCSQNMNHEYMSWYRQDPGLGLRQIYYSMNVEVTDKGDVPEGYKVSRKEKRNFPLILESPSPNQTSLYFCASSNRGLGGEKLFFGSGTQLSVL.